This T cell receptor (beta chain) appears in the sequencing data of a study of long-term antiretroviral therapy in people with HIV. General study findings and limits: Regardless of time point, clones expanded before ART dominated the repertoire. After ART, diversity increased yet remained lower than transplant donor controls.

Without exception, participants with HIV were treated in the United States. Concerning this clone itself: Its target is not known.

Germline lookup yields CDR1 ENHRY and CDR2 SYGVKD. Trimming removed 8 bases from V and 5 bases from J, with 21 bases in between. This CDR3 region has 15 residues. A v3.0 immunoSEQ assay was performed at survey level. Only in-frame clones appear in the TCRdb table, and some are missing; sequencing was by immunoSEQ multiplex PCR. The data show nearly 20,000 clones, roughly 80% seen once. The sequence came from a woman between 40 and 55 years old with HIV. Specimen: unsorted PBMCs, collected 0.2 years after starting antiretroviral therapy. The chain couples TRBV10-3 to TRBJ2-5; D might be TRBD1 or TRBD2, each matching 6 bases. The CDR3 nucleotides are TGTGCCATCCAAGGGGTCCCGGGGGCCATGGAGACCCAGTACTTC. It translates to CAIQGVPGAMETQYF.